This TCR beta chain was observed in a study of T cell responses to AZD1222 COVID-19 vaccine. General observations from the study: Spike-specific TCR breadth rose after two AZD1222 doses, and depth rose as well. Spike-wide coverage was observed for vaccine-associated CD4 TCRs, with dominant responses at 160-218 and 743-854. Of spike-specific TCRs, nearly half reportedly target regions left unmutated in variants.

The assay was immunoSEQ multiplex PCR, and TCRdb's table has in-frame clones only and misses some. In the table there are fewer than 200,000 clones, approximately 88% of which are singletons. Trimming took off 4 bases at V and 8 bases at J, with 14 bases between the two ends. Looked up from germline, CDR1 is SGHTA and CDR2 is FQGNSA. CDR3 length: 14 amino acids. Regarding this clone: Its antigen is still unknown.

The rearrangement links TRBV7-2 to TRBJ1-4; D gene unclear. The receptor was derived from an adult who received the AZD1222 COVID-19 vaccine. The material was peripheral blood, obtained 28 days after the second AZD1222 dose. The DNA of the CDR3 is TGTGCCAGCAGCTCCCATCCTGGCATAGAAAAACTGTTTTTT. This encodes CASSSHPGIEKLFF.